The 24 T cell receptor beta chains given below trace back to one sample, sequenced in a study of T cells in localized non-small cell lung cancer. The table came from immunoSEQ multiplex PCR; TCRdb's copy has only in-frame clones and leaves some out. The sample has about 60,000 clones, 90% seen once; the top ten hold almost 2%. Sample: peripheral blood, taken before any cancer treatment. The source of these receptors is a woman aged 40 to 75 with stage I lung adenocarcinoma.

The CDR3 here is CASSAGQGAHNSPLHF. The CDR3 coding sequence is TGTGCCAGCAGTGCAGGACAGGGGGCACATAATTCACCCCTCCACTTT. The chain uses TRBV6-1 and TRBJ1-6; 11 nucleotides align to TRBD1. The CDR3 sequence is 16 residues long. Germline lookup yields CDR1 MNHNS and CDR2 SASEGT. The V gene end was trimmed by 4 bases and the J gene end by 5 bases; junction bases not matched to a gene: 4.

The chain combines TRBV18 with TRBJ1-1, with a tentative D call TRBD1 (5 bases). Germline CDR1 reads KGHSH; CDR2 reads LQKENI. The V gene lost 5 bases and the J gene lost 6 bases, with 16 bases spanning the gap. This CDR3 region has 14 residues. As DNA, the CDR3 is TGTGCCAGCTCAACGCTTCTCCGGGGCCCTGAAGCTTTCTTT. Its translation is CASSTLLRGPEAFF.

The CDR3 loop is CASSPMAVTNEKLFF. The CDR3 DNA is TGTGCCAGCTCACCGATGGCAGTTACTAATGAAAAACTGTTTTTT. The V call is TRBV18, the J call TRBJ1-4; D uncertain. Trimming removed 3 bases from V and 2 bases from J, with 10 bases in between. The CDR3 extends over 15 amino acids. CDR1 and CDR2 (germline): KGHSH, LQKENI.

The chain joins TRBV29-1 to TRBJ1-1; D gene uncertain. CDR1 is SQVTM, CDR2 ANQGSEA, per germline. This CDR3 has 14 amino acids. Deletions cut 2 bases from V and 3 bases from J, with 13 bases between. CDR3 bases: TGCAGCGTTGAATTTCACGGGTTGGACACTGAAGCTTTCTTT. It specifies CSVEFHGLDTEAFF.

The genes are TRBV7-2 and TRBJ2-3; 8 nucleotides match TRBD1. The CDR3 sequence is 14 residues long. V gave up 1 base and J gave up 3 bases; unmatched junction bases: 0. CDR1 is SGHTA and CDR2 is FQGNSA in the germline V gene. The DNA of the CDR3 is TGTGCCAGCAGCTTAGGACAGGGGACAGATACGCAGTATTTT. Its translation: CASSLGQGTDTQYF.

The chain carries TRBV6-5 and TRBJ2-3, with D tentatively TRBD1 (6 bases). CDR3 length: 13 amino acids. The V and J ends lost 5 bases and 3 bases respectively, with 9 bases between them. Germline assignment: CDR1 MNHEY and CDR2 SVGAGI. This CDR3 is CASSKQGTDTQYF. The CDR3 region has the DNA TGTGCCAGCAGTAAACAGGGAACAGATACGCAGTATTTT.

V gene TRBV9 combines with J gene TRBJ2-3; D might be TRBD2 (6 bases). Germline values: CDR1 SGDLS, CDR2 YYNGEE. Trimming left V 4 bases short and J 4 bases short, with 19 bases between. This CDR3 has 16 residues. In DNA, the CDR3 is TGTGCCAGCAGCAATCGTCCGGGACTTGCAGCAGATACGCAGTATTTT. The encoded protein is CASSNRPGLAADTQYF.

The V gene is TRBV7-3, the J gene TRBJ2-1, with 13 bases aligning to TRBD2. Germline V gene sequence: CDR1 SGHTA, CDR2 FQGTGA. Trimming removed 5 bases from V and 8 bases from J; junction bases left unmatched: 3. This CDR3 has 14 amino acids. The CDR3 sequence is CASSVGTSGDEQFF. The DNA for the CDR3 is TGTGCCAGCAGCGTTGGGACTAGCGGGGATGAGCAGTTCTTC.

The CDR3 sequence is CASSQEIGQIYEQYF. CDR3 coding DNA: TGCGCCAGCAGCCAAGAGATCGGACAGATATACGAGCAGTACTTC. The rearrangement joins TRBV4-3 to TRBJ2-7; a possible D gene is TRBD1 (6 bases). There are 15 residues in the CDR3. In germline, CDR1 is LGHNA, CDR2 YSLEER. Trimming pared 0 bases from V and 4 bases from J, leaving 13 bases between.

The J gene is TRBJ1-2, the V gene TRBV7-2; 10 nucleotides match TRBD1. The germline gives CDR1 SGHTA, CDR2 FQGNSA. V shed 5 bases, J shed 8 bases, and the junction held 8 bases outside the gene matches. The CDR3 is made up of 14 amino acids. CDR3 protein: CASSPRQGARGYTF. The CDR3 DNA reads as TGTGCCAGCAGCCCGAGACAGGGGGCGCGAGGCTACACCTTC.

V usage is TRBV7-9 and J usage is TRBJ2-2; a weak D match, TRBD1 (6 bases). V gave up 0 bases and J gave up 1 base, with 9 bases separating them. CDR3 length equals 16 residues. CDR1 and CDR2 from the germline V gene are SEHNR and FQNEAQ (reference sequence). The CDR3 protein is CASSLALGQNTGELFF. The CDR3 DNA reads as TGTGCCAGCAGCTTAGCGTTGGGACAGAACACCGGGGAGCTGTTTTTT.

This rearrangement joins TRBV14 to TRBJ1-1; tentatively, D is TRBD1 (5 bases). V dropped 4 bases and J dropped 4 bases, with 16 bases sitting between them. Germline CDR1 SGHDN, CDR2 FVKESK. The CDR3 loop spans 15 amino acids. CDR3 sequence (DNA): TGTGCCAGCAGCCTCCAGGGAATGTTAGGCACTGAAGCTTTCTTT. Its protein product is CASSLQGMLGTEAFF.

The CDR3 bases are TGTGCCAGCAGCCAAGGTGGTACAGGGGGCTTTGCGGCTTTCTTT. The encoded protein is CASSQGGTGGFAAFF. The chain links TRBV4-2 to TRBJ1-1; 9 bases map to TRBD1. The germline V gene encodes CDR1 LGHNA and CDR2 YNFKEQ. CDR3 size: 15 residues. The J segment lost 11 bases and the V segment lost 1 base, leaving 11 bases of the junction unmatched.

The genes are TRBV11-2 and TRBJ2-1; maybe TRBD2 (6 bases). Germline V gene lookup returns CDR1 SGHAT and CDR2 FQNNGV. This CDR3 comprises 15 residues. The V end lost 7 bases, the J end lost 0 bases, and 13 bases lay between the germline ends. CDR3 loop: CASNLLSGSYNEQFF. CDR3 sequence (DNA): TGTGCCAGCAACCTGCTTAGCGGCTCCTACAATGAGCAGTTCTTC.

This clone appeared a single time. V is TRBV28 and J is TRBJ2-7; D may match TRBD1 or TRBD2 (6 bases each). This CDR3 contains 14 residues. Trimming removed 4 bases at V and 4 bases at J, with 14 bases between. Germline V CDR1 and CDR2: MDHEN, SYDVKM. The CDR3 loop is CASSWQGTGYEQYF. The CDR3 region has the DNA TGTGCCAGCAGTTGGCAGGGGACTGGGTACGAGCAGTACTTC. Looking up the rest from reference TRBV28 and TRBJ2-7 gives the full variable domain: DVKVTQSSRYLVKRTGEKVFLECVQDMDHENMFWYRQDPGLGLRLIYFSYDVKMKEKGDIPEGYSVSREKKERFSLILESASTNQTSMYLCASSWQGTGYEQYFGPGTRLTVT.

DNA for the CDR3: TGTGCCAGCAGCAGACCTGAGGGGGCATCCTACGAGCAGTACTTC. The encoded protein is CASSRPEGASYEQYF. The V and J genes are TRBV6-6 and TRBJ2-7; TRBD1 aligns across 7 bases. The ends lost 6 bases at V and 1 base at J; junction bases unmatched: 9. This CDR3 spans 15 amino acids. CDR1 MNHNY and CDR2 SVGAGI come from the germline V gene (reference sequence).

CDR3 loop: CASRPGTGNQPQHF. CDR3 sequence (DNA): TGTGCCAGCAGACCCGGGACTGGCAATCAGCCCCAGCATTTT. V gene TRBV6-5 combines with J gene TRBJ1-5; possible D gene TRBD1, 5 bases. The CDR3 contains 14 residues. Germline V gene data show CDR1 as MNHEY and CDR2 as SVGAGI. V shed 6 bases and J shed 2 bases, with 11 bases lying between them.

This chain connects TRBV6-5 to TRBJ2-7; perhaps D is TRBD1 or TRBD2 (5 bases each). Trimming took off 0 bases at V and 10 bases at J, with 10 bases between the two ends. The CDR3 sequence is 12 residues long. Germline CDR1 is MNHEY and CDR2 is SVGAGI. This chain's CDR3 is CASSYSRDLQYF. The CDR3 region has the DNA TGTGCCAGCAGTTACTCGAGGGACCTACAGTACTTC.

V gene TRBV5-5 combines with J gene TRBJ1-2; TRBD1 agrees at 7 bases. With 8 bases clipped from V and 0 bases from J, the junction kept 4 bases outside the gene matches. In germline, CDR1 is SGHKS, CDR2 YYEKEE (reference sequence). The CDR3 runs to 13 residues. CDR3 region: CASRDSTNYGYTF. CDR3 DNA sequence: TGTGCCAGTCGGGACAGCACTAACTATGGCTACACCTTC.

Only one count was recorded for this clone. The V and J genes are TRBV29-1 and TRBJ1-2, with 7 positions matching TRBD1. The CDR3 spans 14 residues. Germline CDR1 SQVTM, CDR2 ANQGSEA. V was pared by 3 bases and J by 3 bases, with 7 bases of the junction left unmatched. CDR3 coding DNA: TGCAGCGTTGACTTGGCAGGGGGTGACTATGGCTACACCTTC. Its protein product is CSVDLAGGDYGYTF.

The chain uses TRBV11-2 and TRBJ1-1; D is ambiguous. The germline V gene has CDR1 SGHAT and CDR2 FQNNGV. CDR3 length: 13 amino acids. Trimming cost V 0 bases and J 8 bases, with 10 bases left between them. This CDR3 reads CASSLERGVEAFF. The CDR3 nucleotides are TGTGCCAGCAGCTTAGAACGCGGAGTCGAAGCTTTCTTT.

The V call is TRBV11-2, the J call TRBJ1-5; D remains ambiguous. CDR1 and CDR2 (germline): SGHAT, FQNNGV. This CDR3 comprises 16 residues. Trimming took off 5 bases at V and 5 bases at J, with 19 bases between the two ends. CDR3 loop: CASSPTKWDEDQPQHF. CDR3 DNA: TGTGCCAGCAGCCCGACCAAATGGGATGAGGATCAGCCCCAGCATTTT.

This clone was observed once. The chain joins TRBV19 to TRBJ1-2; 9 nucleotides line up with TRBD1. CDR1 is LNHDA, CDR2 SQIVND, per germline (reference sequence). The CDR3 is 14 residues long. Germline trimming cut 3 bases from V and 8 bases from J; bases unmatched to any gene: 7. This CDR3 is CASSIGGQGHGYTF. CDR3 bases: TGTGCCAGTAGTATTGGCGGACAGGGGCACGGCTACACCTTC.

The CDR3 sequence is CASSAPGTSGSTGELFF. The CDR3 coding sequence is TGTGCCAGCAGTGCCCCCGGGACTAGCGGATCCACCGGGGAGCTGTTTTTT. This sequence joins TRBV27 and TRBJ2-2; 11 bases line up with TRBD2. V trimming: 5 bases; J trimming: 4 bases; junction bases outside the gene matches: 9. CDR1 is MNHEY and CDR2 is SMNVEV in the germline V gene (reference sequence). This CDR3 contains 17 residues.